The clone carrying this TCR beta chain was picked up a small number of times. The antigen is undetermined. The V end lost 5 bases, the J end lost 5 bases, and 11 bases lay between the germline ends. Germline V lookup: CDR1 SGHVS, CDR2 FNYEAQ. The CDR3 runs to 13 residues. TCRdb itself ran the 5' RACE reads through MiXCR, one entry per CDR3 protein. This table holds roughly 170,000 distinct CDR3 sequences, about a fifth found once. The source of the sample is a study of T-cell memory formation after mild COVID-19. As for the study in general: The TCR clusters were mostly specific to one donor. Regarding the study as a whole: Clonal second-wave expansions that peaked on day 37 had unconfirmed SARS-CoV-2 specificity.

J is TRBJ2-3 and V is TRBV7-6; no reliable D call. The sequence was obtained from a man between 18 and 29 years old who had mild COVID-19 (a few samples of this study predate the infection). Cell type and time point are not known. The specimen sequenced was PBMCs or a T cell subset sorted from them (not recorded which). The CDR3 protein is CASSLNSVDTQYF. For the CDR3, the DNA is TGTGCCAGCAGCCTCAATTCAGTAGATACGCAGTATTTT.